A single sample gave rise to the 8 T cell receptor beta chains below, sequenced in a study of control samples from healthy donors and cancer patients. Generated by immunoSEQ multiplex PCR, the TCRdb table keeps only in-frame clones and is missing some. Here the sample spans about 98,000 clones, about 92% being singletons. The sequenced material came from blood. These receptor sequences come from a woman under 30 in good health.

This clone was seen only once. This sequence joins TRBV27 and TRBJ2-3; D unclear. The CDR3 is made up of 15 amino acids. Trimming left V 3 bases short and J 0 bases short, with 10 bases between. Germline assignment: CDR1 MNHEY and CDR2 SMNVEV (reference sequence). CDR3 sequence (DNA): TGTGCCAGCAGTTTGCGAGGTACTAGCACAGATACGCAGTATTTT. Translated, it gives CASSLRGTSTDTQYF.

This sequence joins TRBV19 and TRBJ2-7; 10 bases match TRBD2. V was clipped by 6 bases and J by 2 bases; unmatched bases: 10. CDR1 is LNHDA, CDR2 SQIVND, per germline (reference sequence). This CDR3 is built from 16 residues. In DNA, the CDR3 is TGTGCCAGTAGCCACTGGCTAGCGGGAGCCACCTACGAGCAGTACTTC. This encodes CASSHWLAGATYEQYF.

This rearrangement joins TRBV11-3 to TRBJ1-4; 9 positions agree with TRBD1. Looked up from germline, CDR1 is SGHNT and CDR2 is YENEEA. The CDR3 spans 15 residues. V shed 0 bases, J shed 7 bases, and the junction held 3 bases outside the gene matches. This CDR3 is CASSLDHRGLEKLFF. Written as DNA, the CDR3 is TGTGCCAGCAGCTTAGATCACAGGGGGCTTGAAAAACTGTTTTTT.

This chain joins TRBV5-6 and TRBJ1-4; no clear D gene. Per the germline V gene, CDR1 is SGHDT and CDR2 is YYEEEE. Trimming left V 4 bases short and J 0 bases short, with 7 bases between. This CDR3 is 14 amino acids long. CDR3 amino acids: CASSQHATNEKLFF. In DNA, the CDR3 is TGTGCCAGCAGCCAACACGCAACTAATGAAAAACTGTTTTTT. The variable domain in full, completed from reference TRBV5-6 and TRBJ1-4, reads DAGVTQSPTHLIKTRGQQVTLRCSPKSGHDTVSWYQQALGQGPQFIFQYYEEEERQRGNFPDRFSGHQFPNYSSELNVNALLLGDSALYLCASSQHATNEKLFFGSGTQLSVL.

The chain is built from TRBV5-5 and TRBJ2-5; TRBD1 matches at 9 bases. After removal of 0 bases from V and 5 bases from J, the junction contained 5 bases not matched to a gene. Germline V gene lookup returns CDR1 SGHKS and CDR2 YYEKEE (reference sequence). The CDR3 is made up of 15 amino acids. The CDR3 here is CASSLGTGEVETQYF. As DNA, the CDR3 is TGTGCCAGCAGCTTGGGGACAGGGGAAGTGGAGACCCAGTACTTC.

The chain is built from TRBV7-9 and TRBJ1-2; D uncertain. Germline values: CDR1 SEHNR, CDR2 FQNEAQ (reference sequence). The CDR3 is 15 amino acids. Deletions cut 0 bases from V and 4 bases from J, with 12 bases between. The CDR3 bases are TGTGCCAGCAGCTTAGCGGAGGCCGGGTCCTATGGCTACACCTTC. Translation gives CASSLAEAGSYGYTF.

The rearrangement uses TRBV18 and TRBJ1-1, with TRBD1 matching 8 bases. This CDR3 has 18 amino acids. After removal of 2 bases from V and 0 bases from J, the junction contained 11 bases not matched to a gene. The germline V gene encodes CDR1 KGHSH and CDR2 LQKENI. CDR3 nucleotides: TGTGCCAGCTCACCAGTCGGTAACGGACAGGGAGTGAACACTGAAGCTTTCTTT. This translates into CASSPVGNGQGVNTEAFF.

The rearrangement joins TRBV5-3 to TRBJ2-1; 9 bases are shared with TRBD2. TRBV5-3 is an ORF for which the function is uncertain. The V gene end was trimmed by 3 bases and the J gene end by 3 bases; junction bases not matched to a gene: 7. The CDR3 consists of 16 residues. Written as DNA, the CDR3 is TGTGCCAGAAGCTGGAGGGGGACTAGCAGCTACAATGAGCAGTTCTTC. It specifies CARSWRGTSSYNEQFF.